Below are 21 T cell receptor beta chains sequenced from a single sample in a study of blood T cell repertoires in COVID-19. Using immunoSEQ multiplex PCR, the repertoire was profiled, and TCRdb retains in-frame clones only, with some absent. The top ten hold about 9.5% of the sample, which has about 12,000 clones, more than 65% seen once. The sample comprised peripheral blood. The receptors shown here come from a man aged 55 to 70 with COVID-19, enrolled during active disease.

For the CDR3, the DNA is TGCGCCAGCAGCCAAGATACCGGGACAGGCGATGGCTACACCTTC. Its protein product is CASSQDTGTGDGYTF. The chain carries TRBV4-3 and TRBJ1-2; 8 bases align to TRBD1. Germline lookup yields CDR1 LGHNA and CDR2 YSLEER. The CDR3 runs to 15 residues. V shed 0 bases and J 6 bases; nucleotides not matched to a gene: 6.

The rearrangement links TRBV9 to TRBJ1-5, with D tentatively TRBD1 (5 bases). Per the germline V gene, CDR1 is SGDLS and CDR2 is YYNGEE. Trimming removed 0 bases from V and 3 bases from J, with 10 bases in between. This CDR3 region has 15 residues. CDR3 nucleotide sequence: TGTGCCAGCAGCGTAGGCGAAGGGGTCAATCAGCCCCAGCATTTT. This gives the protein CASSVGEGVNQPQHF.

This chain uses TRBV19 with TRBJ2-6; the D is unclear. V was trimmed by 0 bases and J by 5 bases, leaving 11 bases between them. This CDR3 is 16 amino acids long. CDR1 and CDR2 (germline): LNHDA, SQIVND (reference sequence). The CDR3 protein is CASSIDLTGRANVLTF. The DNA for the CDR3 is TGTGCCAGTAGTATAGATCTAACGGGTCGGGCCAACGTCCTGACTTTC.

The chain links TRBV4-2 to TRBJ1-2; D gene uncertain. The CDR3 loop spans 14 amino acids. V gave up 2 bases and J gave up 8 bases, with 15 bases separating them. From germline, CDR1 is LGHNA and CDR2 YNFKEQ. The CDR3 reads CASSQSPGPLGYTF. In nucleotides, the CDR3 is TGTGCCAGCAGCCAATCCCCAGGCCCCCTAGGCTACACCTTC.

This clone was observed a handful of times. The V and J genes are TRBV4-1 and TRBJ1-1; 10 bases are a match to TRBD1. Trimming removed 0 bases from V and 0 bases from J; junction bases left unmatched: 4. The V gene's germline CDR1 is MGHRA and CDR2 YSYEKL. The CDR3 extends over 17 amino acids. The CDR3 coding sequence is TGCGCCAGCAGCCAAGATGGGACAGGGGCCTTGAACACTGAAGCTTTCTTT. It translates to CASSQDGTGALNTEAFF.

The chain couples TRBV11-3 to TRBJ2-5; TRBD1 is a possible D gene (6 bases). The CDR3 sequence is 14 residues long. CDR1 and CDR2 (germline): SGHNT, YENEEA. V lost 2 bases and J 3 bases, leaving 10 bases between the germline ends. The CDR3 reads CASSLRQGKETQYF. Here the CDR3 DNA reads TGTGCCAGCAGCTTACGGCAGGGGAAAGAGACCCAGTACTTC. The whole variable domain, filled in from reference TRBV11-3 and TRBJ2-5, reads EAGVVQSPRYKIIEKKQPVAFWCNPISGHNTLYWYLQNLGQGPELLIRYENEEAVDDSQLPKDRFSAERLKGVDSTLKIQPAELGDSAVYLCASSLRQGKETQYFGPGTRLLVL.

The V and J genes are TRBV5-1 and TRBJ2-3, with 7 positions matching TRBD1. The J segment lost 4 bases and the V segment lost 1 base, leaving 6 bases of the junction unmatched. Germline V gene lookup returns CDR1 SGHRS and CDR2 YFSETQ. This CDR3 comprises 15 residues. CDR3 nucleotides: TGCGCCAGCAGCTTGCGTCCGGGACAGTCAGATACGCAGTATTTT. It is translated as CASSLRPGQSDTQYF. Full variable domain (missing parts from reference TRBV5-1 and TRBJ2-3): KAGVTQTPRYLIKTRGQQVTLSCSPISGHRSVSWYQQTPGQGLQFLFEYFSETQRNKGNFPGRFSGRQFSNSRSEMNVSTLELGDSALYLCASSLRPGQSDTQYFGPGTRLTVL.

This chain links TRBV12-5 with TRBJ1-1; 8 bases are shared with TRBD1. From germline, CDR1 is LGHNT and CDR2 FRNRAP. The CDR3 is 13 residues long. J gave up 6 bases and V 5 bases, and 5 bases lay outside the gene matches. DNA of the CDR3: TGTGCTAGTGGTCCTCGGACAGGGCCTGAAGCTTTCTTT. It is translated as CASGPRTGPEAFF.

The chain has TRBV24-1 and TRBJ2-3; D gene ambiguous. Germline V gene lookup returns CDR1 KGHDR and CDR2 SFDVKD. This CDR3 is 15 amino acids long. V gave up 1 base and J gave up 6 bases, with 13 bases separating them. The DNA of the CDR3 is TGTGCCACCAGTGATTTCGCGGCGGTCGGGGATACGCAGTATTTT. Translating gives CATSDFAAVGDTQYF.

A single count supports this clone. V gene TRBV3-1 (or the pseudogene TRBV3-2) combines with J gene TRBJ1-2; D gene unclear. Germline CDR1 is LGHDT and CDR2 is YNNKEL (reference sequence). CDR3 length equals 11 residues. Trimming removed 4 bases at V and 8 bases at J, with 8 bases between. The CDR3 DNA reads TGTGCCAGCAGCCTGACGGGGGGCTACACCTTC. It yields the protein CASSLTGGYTF.

The chain carries TRBV5-1 and TRBJ2-7; D not resolved. This CDR3 spans 14 amino acids. Per the germline V gene, CDR1 is SGHRS and CDR2 is YFSETQ. V gave up 0 bases and J gave up 3 bases, with 10 bases separating them. This CDR3 reads CASSLADGYYEQYF. The CDR3 region has the DNA TGCGCCAGCAGCTTGGCAGACGGGTACTACGAGCAGTACTTC.

This clone occurred a few times. The chain is built from TRBV5-1 and TRBJ2-1; 11 bases fit TRBD2. The junction had 10 bases not matched to a gene; V was cut back by 2 bases and J by 15 bases. Per the germline V gene, CDR1 is SGHRS and CDR2 is YFSETQ. This CDR3 comprises 14 residues. The CDR3 sequence: CASSFSGTSGYAFF. In nucleotides, the CDR3 is TGCGCCAGCAGCTTTTCCGGGACTAGCGGCTATGCGTTCTTC.

This clone was seen a single time. The V and J genes are TRBV4-1 and TRBJ1-2, with 9 bases that match TRBD1. The CDR3 has 19 residues. Germline CDR1 is MGHRA and CDR2 is YSYEKL. With V trimmed by 0 bases and J by 7 bases, 18 bases remained unmatched. In nucleotides, the CDR3 is TGCGCCAGCAGCCAAGATGCCCAGCCCGAGGGACAGGGCTTCTCTGGCTACACCTTC. Translation: CASSQDAQPEGQGFSGYTF.

The CDR3 is CATSDLRDRRNTGELFF. The CDR3 DNA follows: TGTGCCACCAGTGATTTGCGGGACAGGAGGAACACCGGGGAGCTGTTTTTT. The rearrangement uses TRBV24-1 and TRBJ2-2; 8 nucleotides line up with TRBD1. Trimming removed 0 bases from V and 1 base from J; junction bases left unmatched: 3. Germline lookup yields CDR1 KGHDR and CDR2 SFDVKD. This CDR3 is built from 17 residues.

In its sample, this clone was seen once. The gene calls are TRBV19 and TRBJ1-1; D uncertain. The CDR3 sequence is 13 residues long. The V end was cut by 0 bases, the J end by 5 bases, with 7 bases between. The germline V gene encodes CDR1 LNHDA and CDR2 SQIVND (reference sequence). The CDR3 region is CASSIETRTEAFF. CDR3 sequence (DNA): TGTGCCAGTAGTATAGAAACACGAACTGAAGCTTTCTTT.

The chain carries TRBV18 and TRBJ2-5; TRBD1 matches at 9 bases. The CDR3 length is 14 residues. Germline V gene data show CDR1 as KGHSH and CDR2 as LQKENI. Losses at the gene ends were 4 bases for V and 4 bases for J; bases not matched to a gene: 4. This chain's CDR3 is CASSLRTGAETQYF. Written as DNA, the CDR3 is TGTGCCAGCTCACTAAGGACAGGGGCAGAGACCCAGTACTTC.

This sequence joins TRBV13 and TRBJ1-2, with 10 bases identical to TRBD1. The CDR3 loop spans 14 amino acids. Trimming at V came to 5 bases and at J to 3 bases, leaving 3 bases not matched to a gene. Germline CDR1 PRHDT, CDR2 FYEKMQ (reference sequence). DNA for the CDR3: TGTGCCAGCAGCCTTGGGACAGGGGACTATGGCTACACCTTC. This sequence encodes CASSLGTGDYGYTF.

The table lists this clone with a count of one. This chain uses TRBV10-3 with TRBJ2-7, with TRBD2 as a possible D gene (6 bases). The V gene's germline CDR1 is ENHRY and CDR2 SYGVKD. The CDR3 has 13 residues. Trimming took 2 bases from V and 7 from J, leaving 12 bases between them. CDR3 DNA sequence: TGTGCCATCAGTGAGGGACTACCGGAGGAGCAGTACGTC. Protein sequence: CAISEGLPEEQYV.

This rearrangement joins TRBV27 to TRBJ2-1, with TRBD2 matching 11 bases. The CDR3 totals 15 residues. Germline V gives CDR1 MNHEY, CDR2 SMNVEV (reference sequence). The trim removed 10 bases at V and 0 bases at J, leaving 5 bases unmatched. The CDR3 loop reads CATMGLAASYNEQFF. The CDR3 bases are TGTGCCACCATGGGACTAGCGGCCTCCTACAATGAGCAGTTCTTC.

The chain recombines TRBV7-6 with TRBJ2-3; 7 nucleotides line up with TRBD2. V trimming: 2 bases; J trimming: 2 bases; junction bases outside the gene matches: 10. The CDR3 extends over 17 amino acids. CDR1 SGHVS and CDR2 FNYEAQ come from the germline V gene. The CDR3 nucleotides read TGTGCCAGCAGCTTATCTCCCAGGCGGGGGTCCACAGATACGCAGTATTTT. This gives the protein CASSLSPRRGSTDTQYF. Based on the CDR3 plus reference TRBV7-6 and TRBJ2-3, the full variable domain is GAGVSQSPRYKVTKRGQDVALRCDPISGHVSLYWYRQALGQGPEFLTYFNYEAQQDKSGLPNDRFSAERPEGSISTLTIQRTEQRDSAMYRCASSLSPRRGSTDTQYFGPGTRLTVL.

The chain uses TRBV15 and TRBJ2-5, with a tentative D call TRBD1 (6 bases). Germline loops: CDR1 LNHNV, CDR2 YYDKDF (reference sequence). The CDR3 sequence is 15 residues long. V was clipped by 3 bases and J by 5 bases, with 16 bases between them. CDR3 in DNA: TGTGCCACCAGCAGGGTCGGGACACAGGGCGAGACCCAGTACTTC. Protein sequence: CATSRVGTQGETQYF.